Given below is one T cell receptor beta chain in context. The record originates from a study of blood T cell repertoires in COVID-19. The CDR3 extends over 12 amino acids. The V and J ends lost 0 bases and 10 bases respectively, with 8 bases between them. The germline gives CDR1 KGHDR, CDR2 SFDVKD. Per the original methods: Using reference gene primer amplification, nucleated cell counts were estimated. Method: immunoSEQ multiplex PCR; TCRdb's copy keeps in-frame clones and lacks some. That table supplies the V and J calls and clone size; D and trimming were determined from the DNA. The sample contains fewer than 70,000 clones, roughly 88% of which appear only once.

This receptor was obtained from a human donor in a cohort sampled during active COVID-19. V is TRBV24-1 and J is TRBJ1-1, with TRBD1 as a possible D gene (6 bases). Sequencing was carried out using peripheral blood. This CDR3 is CATSDLWGPAFF. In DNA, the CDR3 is TGTGCCACCAGTGATTTGTGGGGGCCAGCTTTCTTT.